This is a list of T cell receptor beta chains from one sample in a study of human T cells and chemical hapten exposure. TCRdb called the RACE reads again in MiXCR, with one record for every CDR3 protein. This table holds under 100,000 distinct CDR3 sequences, 10% to 12% found once. Sequenced here: whole blood, sampled in connection with sensitization to the hapten diphenylcyclopropenone (DPC). The receptors come from a woman between 35 and 50 years old with alopecia areata. Some clones in this sample may be carry-over from other donors' samples. CDR3s include the opening cysteine and the closing phenylalanine or tryptophan. Fields, in order: CDR3 protein, CDR3 DNA, J gene, D gene, V gene, clone size. A D gene is named only where the DNA matches it firmly. Where a row states a size, it is once, few, many or the class of an expanded clone; other rows omit it.

CASSLTGTALAGANVLTF,TGTGCCAGCAGCTTAACCGGGACGGCCCTTGCTGGGGCCAACGTCCTGACTTTC,TRBJ2-6,.,TRBV7-2,many
CASSPPGGNEQFF,TGTGCCAGCAGTCCGCCCGGGGGGAATGAGCAGTTCTTC,TRBJ2-1,TRBD2,TRBV12-3/TRBV12-4,few
CASSTPWGYTF,TGTGCCAGTAGTACCCCGTGGGGCTACACCTTC,TRBJ1-2,.,TRBV19,.
CASSLEGDRVTDTQYF,TGCGCCAGCAGCTTGGAAGGGGACAGGGTGACAGATACGCAGTATTTT,TRBJ2-3,TRBD1,TRBV5-1,.
CASSEDRLDTQYF,TGTGCCAGCAGTGAAGACCGCCTGGATACGCAGTATTTT,TRBJ2-3,.,TRBV6-4,many
CSATGLAGYEQYF,TGCAGTGCTACAGGACTAGCGGGGTACGAGCAGTACTTC,TRBJ2-7,TRBD2,TRBV20-1,.
CASRLGRGDLPPKETGELFF,TGTGCAAGTCGCTTAGGGCGGGGGGATCTCCCTCCCAAGGAAACCGGGGAGCTGTTTTTT,TRBJ2-2,.,TRBV12-2,.
CASSLDRGKAFF,TGTGCCAGCAGTTTGGACAGGGGAAAAGCTTTCTTT,TRBJ1-1,TRBD1,TRBV12-3/TRBV12-4,many
CASSEGPNTGELFF,TGTGCCAGCAGTGAGGGACCGAACACCGGGGAGCTGTTTTTT,TRBJ2-2,.,TRBV2,.
CSARDGVRVHEQYF,TGCAGTGCTAGAGATGGGGTCAGGGTCCACGAGCAGTACTTC,TRBJ2-7,.,TRBV20-1,few
CASSAGSVNEQYF,TGTGCCAGCAGCGCCGGGTCTGTTAACGAGCAGTACTTC,TRBJ2-7,.,TRBV4-2,many
CASSFGSGGSPLHF,TGTGCCAGCAGCTTCGGGTCGGGGGGTTCACCCCTCCACTTT,TRBJ1-6,.,TRBV7-2,few
CASSPGQGFVADTEAFF,TGTGCCAGCTCACCGGGACAGGGGTTTGTTGCCGATACTGAAGCTTTCTTT,TRBJ1-1,TRBD1,TRBV18,few
CASSLGVYEQYF,TGTGCCAGCAGCTTAGGGGTATACGAGCAGTACTTC,TRBJ2-7,.,TRBV7-2,many
CASSLDPTSGQSLSQANEQYF,TGTGCCAGCAGCTTAGACCCGACTAGCGGACAAAGCCTCAGCCAAGCCAACGAGCAGTACTTC,TRBJ2-7,TRBD2,TRBV7-8,few
CASGLVAGVASEQFF,TGTGCTAGTGGTTTGGTAGCGGGAGTAGCCAGTGAGCAGTTCTTC,TRBJ2-1,TRBD2,TRBV12-5,many
CASSAGTARHEQYF,TGTGCCAGCAGTGCCGGGACAGCCCGGCACGAGCAGTACTTC,TRBJ2-7,TRBD1,TRBV28,many
CSARSTGGYEKLFF,TGCAGTGCTAGGTCGACAGGGGGTTATGAAAAACTGTTTTTT,TRBJ1-4,TRBD1,TRBV20-1,many
CASSYTAASLNEQYF,TGTGCCAGCAGTTACACGGCAGCTTCCCTTAACGAGCAGTACTTC,TRBJ2-7,.,TRBV6-2/TRBV6-3,few
CASSADARLNSPLHF,TGTGCCAGCAGCGCCGATGCCCGGCTGAATTCACCCCTCCACTTT,TRBJ1-6,.,TRBV9,few
CASSQGNTEAFF,TGTGCCAGCAGCCAAGGAAACACTGAAGCTTTCTTT,TRBJ1-1,.,TRBV3-1,.
CASSSQGGAGYGYTF,TGTGCCAGCAGCTCCCAGGGCGGGGCCGGCTATGGCTACACCTTC,TRBJ1-2,.,TRBV13,many